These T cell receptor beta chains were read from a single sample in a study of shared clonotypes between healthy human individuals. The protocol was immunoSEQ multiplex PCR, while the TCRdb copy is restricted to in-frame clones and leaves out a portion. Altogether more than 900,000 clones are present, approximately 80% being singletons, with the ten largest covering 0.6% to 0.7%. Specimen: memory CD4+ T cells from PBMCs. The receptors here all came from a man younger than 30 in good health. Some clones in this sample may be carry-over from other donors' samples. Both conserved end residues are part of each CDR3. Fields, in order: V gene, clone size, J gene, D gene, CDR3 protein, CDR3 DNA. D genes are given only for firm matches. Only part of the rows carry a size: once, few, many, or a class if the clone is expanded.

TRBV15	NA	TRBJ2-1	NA	CATSREVAGEQFF	TGTGCCACCAGCAGAGAGGTAGCCGGGGAGCAGTTCTTC
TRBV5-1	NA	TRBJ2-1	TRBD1	CASSRRQGDNEQFF	TGCGCCAGCAGCCGCAGACAGGGGGACAATGAGCAGTTCTTC
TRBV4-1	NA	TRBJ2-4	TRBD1	CASSSGQARERIAKNIQYF	TGCGCCAGCAGCTCCGGACAGGCCAGGGAACGAATAGCCAAAAACATTCAGTACTTC
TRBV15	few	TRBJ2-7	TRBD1	CATSARTGAYEQYF	TGTGCCACCAGCGCCCGGACAGGGGCCTACGAGCAGTACTTC
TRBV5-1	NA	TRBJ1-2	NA	CASSSYLTEGYGYTF	TGCGCCAGCAGCTCCTATTTGACGGAGGGATATGGCTACACCTTC
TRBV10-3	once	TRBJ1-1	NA	CAISESRGTEAFF	TGTGCCATCAGTGAGTCGCGGGGTACTGAAGCTTTCTTT
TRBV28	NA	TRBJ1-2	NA	CASSLRTDYGYTF	TGTGCCAGCAGTTTGAGGACGGACTATGGCTACACCTTC
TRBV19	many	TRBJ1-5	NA	CASSYRDQPQHF	TGTGCCAGTAGTTATCGGGATCAGCCCCAGCATTTT
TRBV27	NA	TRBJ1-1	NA	CASTRFGAGDTEAFF	TGTGCCAGCACCCGATTTGGGGCAGGGGATACTGAAGCTTTCTTT
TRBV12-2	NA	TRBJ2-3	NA	CASSEGLTDTQYF	TGTGCAAGTTCGGAGGGCCTTACAGATACGCAGTATTTT
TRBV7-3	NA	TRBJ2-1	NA	CASSAWEGGNEQFF	TGTGCCAGCAGCGCATGGGAAGGGGGAAATGAGCAGTTCTTC
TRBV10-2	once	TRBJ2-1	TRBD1	CASERGQGQNEQFF	TGCGCCAGCGAAAGGGGACAGGGTCAGAATGAGCAGTTCTTC
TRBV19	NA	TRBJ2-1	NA	CATRGGGIGEQFF	TGTGCCACCAGAGGTGGGGGGATCGGAGAGCAGTTCTTC